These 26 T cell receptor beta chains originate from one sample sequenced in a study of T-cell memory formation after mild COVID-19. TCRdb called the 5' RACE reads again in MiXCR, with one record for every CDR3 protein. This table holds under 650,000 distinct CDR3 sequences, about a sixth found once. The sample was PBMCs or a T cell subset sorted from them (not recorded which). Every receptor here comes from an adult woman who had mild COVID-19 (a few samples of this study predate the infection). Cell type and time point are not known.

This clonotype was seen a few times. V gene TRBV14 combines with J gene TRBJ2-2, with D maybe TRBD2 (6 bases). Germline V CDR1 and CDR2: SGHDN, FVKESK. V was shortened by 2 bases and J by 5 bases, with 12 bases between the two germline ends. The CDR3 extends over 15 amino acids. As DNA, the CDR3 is TGTGCCAGCAGCCAACGGGAGCGGGCTACCGGGGAGCTGTTTTTT. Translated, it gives CASSQRERATGELFF.

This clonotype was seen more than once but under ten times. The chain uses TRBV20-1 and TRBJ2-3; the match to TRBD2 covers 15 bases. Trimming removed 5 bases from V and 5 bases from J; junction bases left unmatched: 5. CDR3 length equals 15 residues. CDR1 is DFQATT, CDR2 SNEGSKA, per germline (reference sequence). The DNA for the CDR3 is TGCAGTGCTTCCCGGACTAGCGGGGGGGGAGATACGCAGTATTTT. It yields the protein CSASRTSGGGDTQYF.

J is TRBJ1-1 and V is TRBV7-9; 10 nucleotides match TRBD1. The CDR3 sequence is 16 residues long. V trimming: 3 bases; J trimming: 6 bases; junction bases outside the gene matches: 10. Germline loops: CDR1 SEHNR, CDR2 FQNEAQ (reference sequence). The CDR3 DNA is TGTGCCAGCAGCTTTAAGGGACAGGGGAAATCTTCTGAAGCTTTCTTT. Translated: CASSFKGQGKSSEAFF.

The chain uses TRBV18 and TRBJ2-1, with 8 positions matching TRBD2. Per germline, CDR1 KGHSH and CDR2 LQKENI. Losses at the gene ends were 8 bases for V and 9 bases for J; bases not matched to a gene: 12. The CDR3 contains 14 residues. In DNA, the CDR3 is TGTGCCAGCCGTCTTCCAGCGGGAGCGTCTGAGCAGTTCTTC. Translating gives CASRLPAGASEQFF. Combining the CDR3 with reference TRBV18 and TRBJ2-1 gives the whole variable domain NAGVMQNPRHLVRRRGQEARLRCSPMKGHSHVYWYRQLPEEGLKFMVYLQKENIIDESGMPKERFSAEFPKEGPSILRIQQVVRGDSAAYFCASRLPAGASEQFFGPGTRLTVL.

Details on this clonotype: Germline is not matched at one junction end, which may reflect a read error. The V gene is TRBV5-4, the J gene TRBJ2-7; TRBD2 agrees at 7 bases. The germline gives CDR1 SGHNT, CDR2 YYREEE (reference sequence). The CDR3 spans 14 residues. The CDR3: CASILEASGNEQYF. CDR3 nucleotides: TGTGCCAGCATCTTGGAGGCTAGCGGTAACGAGCAGTACTTC.

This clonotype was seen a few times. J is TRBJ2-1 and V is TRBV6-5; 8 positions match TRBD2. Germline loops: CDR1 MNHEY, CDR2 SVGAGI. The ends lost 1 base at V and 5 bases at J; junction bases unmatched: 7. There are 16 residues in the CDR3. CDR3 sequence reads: CASSYLAGTRDNEQFF. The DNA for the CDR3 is TGTGCCAGCAGTTACTTAGCCGGGACTAGAGACAATGAGCAGTTCTTC.

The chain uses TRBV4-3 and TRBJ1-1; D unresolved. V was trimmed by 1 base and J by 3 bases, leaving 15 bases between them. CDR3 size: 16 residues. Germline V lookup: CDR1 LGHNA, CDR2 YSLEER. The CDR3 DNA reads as TGCGCCAGCAGCCAAGCGTTCGACATGGCGGACACTGAAGCTTTCTTT. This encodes CASSQAFDMADTEAFF.

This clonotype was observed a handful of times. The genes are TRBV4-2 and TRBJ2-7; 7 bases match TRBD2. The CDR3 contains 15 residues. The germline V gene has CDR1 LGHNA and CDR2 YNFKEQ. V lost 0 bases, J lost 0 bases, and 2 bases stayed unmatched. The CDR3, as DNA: TGTGCCAGCAGCCAAGAGCGGGGGAGCTCCTACGAGCAGTACTTC. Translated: CASSQERGSSYEQYF.

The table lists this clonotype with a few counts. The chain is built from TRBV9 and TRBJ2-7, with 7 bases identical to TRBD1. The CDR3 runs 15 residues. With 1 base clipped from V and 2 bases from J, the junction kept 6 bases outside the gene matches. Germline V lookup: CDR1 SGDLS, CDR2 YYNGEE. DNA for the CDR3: TGTGCCAGCAGCGTATCCCGGGACAGTACCTACGAGCAGTACTTC. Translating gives CASSVSRDSTYEQYF.

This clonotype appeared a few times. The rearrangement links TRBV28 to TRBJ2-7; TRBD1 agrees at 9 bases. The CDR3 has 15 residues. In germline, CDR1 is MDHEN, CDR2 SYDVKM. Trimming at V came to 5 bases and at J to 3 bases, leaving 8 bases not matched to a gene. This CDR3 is CASSPGQGPRYEQYF. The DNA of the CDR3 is TGTGCCAGCAGTCCTGGACAGGGGCCTCGCTACGAGCAGTACTTC.

The CDR3 loop is CAWSTGNYGYTF. The DNA for the CDR3 is TGTGCCTGGTCGACAGGGAACTATGGCTACACCTTC. The chain combines TRBV30 with TRBJ1-2; 7 bases fit TRBD1. Germline assignment: CDR1 GTSNPN and CDR2 SVGIG (reference sequence). The CDR3 has 12 amino acids. J gave up 2 bases and V 5 bases, and 2 bases lay outside the gene matches.

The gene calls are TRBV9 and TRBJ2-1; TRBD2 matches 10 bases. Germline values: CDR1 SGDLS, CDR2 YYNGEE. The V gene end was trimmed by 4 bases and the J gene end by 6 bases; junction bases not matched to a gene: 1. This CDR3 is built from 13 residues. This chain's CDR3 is CASSIAGGNEQFF. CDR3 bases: TGTGCCAGCAGCATAGCGGGAGGCAATGAGCAGTTCTTC.

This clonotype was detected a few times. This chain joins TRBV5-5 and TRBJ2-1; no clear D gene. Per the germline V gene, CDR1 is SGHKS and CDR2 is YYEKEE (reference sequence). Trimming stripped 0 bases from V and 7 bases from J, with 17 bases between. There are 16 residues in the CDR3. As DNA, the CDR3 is TGTGCCAGCAGCTTGGCCGGCAGCAATAGGTTTAATGAGCAGTTCTTC. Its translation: CASSLAGSNRFNEQFF.

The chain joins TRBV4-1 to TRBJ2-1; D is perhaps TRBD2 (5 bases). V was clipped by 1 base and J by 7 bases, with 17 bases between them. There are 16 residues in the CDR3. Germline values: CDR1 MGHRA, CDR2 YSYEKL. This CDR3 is CASSQGGQDSGNEQFF. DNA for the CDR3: TGCGCCAGCAGCCAAGGAGGGCAAGACTCTGGAAATGAGCAGTTCTTC.

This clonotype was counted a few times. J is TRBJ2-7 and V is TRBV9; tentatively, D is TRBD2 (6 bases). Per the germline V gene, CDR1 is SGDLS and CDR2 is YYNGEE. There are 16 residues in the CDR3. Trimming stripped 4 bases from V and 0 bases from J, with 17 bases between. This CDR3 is CASSPLARGSSYEQYF. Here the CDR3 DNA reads TGTGCCAGCAGCCCTCTGGCTCGGGGGAGCTCCTACGAGCAGTACTTC.

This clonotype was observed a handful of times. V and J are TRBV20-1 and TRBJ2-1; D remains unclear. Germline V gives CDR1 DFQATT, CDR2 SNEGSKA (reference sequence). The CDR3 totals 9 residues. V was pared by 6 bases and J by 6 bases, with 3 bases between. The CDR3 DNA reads TGCAGTGCCACCAATGAGCAGTTCTTC. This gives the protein CSATNEQFF.

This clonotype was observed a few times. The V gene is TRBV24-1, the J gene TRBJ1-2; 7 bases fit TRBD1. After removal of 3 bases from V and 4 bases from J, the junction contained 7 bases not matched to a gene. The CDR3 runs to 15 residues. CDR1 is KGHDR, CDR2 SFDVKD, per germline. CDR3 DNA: TGTGCCACCAGTGATCCAGACAGGGAGCCCTATGGCTACACCTTC. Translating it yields CATSDPDREPYGYTF.

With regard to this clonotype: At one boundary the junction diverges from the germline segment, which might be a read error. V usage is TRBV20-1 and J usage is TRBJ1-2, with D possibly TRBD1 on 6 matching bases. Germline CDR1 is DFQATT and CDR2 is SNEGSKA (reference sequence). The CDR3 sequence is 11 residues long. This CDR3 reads CSARGGTDSRF. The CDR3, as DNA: TGCAGTGCTAGGGGTGGAACGGACAGCCGCTTC.

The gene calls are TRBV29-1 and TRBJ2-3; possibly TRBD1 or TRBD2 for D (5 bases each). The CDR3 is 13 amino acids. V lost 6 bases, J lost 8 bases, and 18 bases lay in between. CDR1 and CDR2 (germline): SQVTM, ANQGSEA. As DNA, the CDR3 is TGCAGCGTCCTCCCCGGAGAGGGGAGTACGCAGTATTTT. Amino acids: CSVLPGEGSTQYF.

In nucleotides, the CDR3 is TGTGCCAGCAGTTATTCGTACTATGGCTACACCTTC. Protein product: CASSYSYYGYTF. J is TRBJ1-2 and V is TRBV12-3 or TRBV12-4; D is unclear. This CDR3 is 12 amino acids long. Trimming left V 4 bases short and J 3 bases short, with 6 bases between.

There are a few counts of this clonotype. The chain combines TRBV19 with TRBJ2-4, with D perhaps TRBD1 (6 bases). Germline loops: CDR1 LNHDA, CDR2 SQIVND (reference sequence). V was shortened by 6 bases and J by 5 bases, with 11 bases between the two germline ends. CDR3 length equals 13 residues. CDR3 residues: CASSPEGENIQYF. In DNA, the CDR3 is TGTGCCAGTAGCCCCGAGGGGGAAAACATTCAGTACTTC.

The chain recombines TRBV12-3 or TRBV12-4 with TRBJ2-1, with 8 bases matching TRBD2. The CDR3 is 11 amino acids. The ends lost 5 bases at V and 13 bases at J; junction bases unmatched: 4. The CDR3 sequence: CASSMRGEQFF. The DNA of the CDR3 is TGTGCCAGCAGTATGCGGGGGGAACAGTTCTTC.

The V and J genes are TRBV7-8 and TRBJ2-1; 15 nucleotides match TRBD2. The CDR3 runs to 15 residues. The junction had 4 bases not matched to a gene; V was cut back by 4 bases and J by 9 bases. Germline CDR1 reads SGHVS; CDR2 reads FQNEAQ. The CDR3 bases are TGTGCCAGCAGCTCGGGACTAGCGGGAGGCAGTGAGCAGTTCTTC. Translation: CASSSGLAGGSEQFF.

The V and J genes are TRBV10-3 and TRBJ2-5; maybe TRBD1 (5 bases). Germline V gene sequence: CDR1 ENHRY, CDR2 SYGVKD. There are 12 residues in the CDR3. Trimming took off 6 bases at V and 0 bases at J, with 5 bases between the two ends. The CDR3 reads CAIRTDQETQYF. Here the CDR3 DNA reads TGTGCCATCAGGACAGACCAAGAGACCCAGTACTTC.

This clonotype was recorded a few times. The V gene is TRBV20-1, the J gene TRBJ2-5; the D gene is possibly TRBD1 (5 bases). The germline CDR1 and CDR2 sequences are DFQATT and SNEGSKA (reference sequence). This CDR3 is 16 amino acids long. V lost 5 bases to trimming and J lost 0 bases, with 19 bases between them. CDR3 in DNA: TGCAGTGCTGGCCTGGGGCCAACGACGAACCAAGAGACCCAGTACTTC. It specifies CSAGLGPTTNQETQYF.

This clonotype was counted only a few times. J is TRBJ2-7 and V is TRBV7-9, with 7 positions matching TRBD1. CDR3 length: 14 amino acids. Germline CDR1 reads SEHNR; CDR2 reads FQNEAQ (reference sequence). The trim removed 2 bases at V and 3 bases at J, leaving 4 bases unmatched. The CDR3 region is CASSLSDRDYEQYF. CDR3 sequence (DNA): TGTGCCAGCAGCTTATCTGACAGGGACTACGAGCAGTACTTC.